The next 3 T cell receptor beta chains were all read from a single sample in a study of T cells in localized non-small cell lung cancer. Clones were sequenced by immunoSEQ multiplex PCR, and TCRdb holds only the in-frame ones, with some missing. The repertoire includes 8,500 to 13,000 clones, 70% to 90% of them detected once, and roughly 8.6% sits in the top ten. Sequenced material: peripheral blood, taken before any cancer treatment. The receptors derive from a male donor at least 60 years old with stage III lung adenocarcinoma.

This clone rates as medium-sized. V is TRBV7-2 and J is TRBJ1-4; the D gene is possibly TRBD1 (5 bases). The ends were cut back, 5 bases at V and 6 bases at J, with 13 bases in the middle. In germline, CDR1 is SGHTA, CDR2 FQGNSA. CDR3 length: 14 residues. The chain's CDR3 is CASSRDRADEKLFF. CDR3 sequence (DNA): TGTGCCAGCAGCCGGGACCGGGCTGATGAAAAACTGTTTTTT.

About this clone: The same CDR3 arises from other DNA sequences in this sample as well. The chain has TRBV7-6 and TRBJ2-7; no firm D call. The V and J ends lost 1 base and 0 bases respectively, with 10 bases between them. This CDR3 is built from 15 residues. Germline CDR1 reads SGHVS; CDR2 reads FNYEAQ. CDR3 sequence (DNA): TGTGCCAGCAGCTTAGGTGGGGTTCACTCCTACGAGCAGTACTTC. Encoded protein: CASSLGGVHSYEQYF.

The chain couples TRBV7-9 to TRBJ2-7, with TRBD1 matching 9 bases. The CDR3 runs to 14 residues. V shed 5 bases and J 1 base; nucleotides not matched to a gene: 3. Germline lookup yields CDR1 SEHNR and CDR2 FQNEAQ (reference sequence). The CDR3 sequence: CASSPGTGSYEQYF. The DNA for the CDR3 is TGTGCCAGCAGCCCCGGGACAGGGTCCTACGAGCAGTACTTC.